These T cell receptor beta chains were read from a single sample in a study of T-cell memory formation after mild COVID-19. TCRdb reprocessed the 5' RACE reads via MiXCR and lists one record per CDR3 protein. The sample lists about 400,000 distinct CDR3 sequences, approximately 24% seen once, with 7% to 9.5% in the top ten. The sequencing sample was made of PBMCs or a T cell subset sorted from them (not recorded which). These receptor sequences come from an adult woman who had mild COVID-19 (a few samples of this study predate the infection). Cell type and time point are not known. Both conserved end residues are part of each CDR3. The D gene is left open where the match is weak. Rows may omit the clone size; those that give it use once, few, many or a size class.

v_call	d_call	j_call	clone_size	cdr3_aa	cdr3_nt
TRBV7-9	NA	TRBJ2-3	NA	CASSLDQVTDTQYF	TGTGCCAGCAGCTTAGACCAGGTCACAGATACGCAGTATTTT
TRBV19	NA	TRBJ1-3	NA	CASRTSGGARNTIYF	TGTGCCAGTAGGACGTCCGGGGGCGCGAGAAACACCATATATTTT
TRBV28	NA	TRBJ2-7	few	CASRSYGGQLADYEQYF	TGTGCCAGCAGAAGCTACGGGGGGCAGCTAGCGGACTACGAGCAGTACTTC
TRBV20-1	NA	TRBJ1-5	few	CSAMRGAGENQPQHF	TGCAGTGCTATGAGGGGGGCAGGCGAAAATCAGCCCCAGCATTTT
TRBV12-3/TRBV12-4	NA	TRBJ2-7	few	CASSSPGRQTSYEQYF	TGTGCCAGCAGTTCCCCGGGTCGGCAGACCTCCTACGAGCAGTACTTC
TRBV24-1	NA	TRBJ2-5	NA	CASAPDSNQETQYF	TGTGCCAGCGCGCCAGACTCGAACCAAGAGACCCAGTACTTC
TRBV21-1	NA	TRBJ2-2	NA	CASSRVLAGDRTGELFF	TGTGCCAGCAGTCGCGTCCTAGCGGGAGATAGGACCGGGGAGCTGTTTTTT
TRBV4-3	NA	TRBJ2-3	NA	CASSQGSLTDTQYF	TGCGCCAGCAGCCAAGGCTCTCTCACAGATACGCAGTATTTT
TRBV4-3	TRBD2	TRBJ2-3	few	CASSQDRGVAGSDTQYF	TGCGCCAGCAGCCAAGATAGGGGGGTAGCGGGATCAGATACGCAGTATTTT
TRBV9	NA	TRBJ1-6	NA	CASSVEGDAKGSPLHF	TGTGCCAGCAGCGTAGAAGGGGACGCCAAGGGTTCACCCCTCCACTTT
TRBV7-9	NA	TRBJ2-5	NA	CASTNWQGKGTQYF	TGTGCCAGCACTAACTGGCAGGGTAAAGGGACCCAGTACTTC
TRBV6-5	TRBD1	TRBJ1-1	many	CASLKPGGLNTEAFF	TGTGCCAGCCTCAAACCAGGGGGCTTGAACACTGAAGCTTTCTTT
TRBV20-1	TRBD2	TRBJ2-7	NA	CSARDLAGGAYEQYF	TGCAGTGCTAGGGATTTAGCGGGGGGGGCCTACGAGCAGTACTTC
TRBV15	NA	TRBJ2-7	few	CATGGKDYEQYF	TGTGCCACCGGAGGGAAGGACTACGAGCAGTACTTC
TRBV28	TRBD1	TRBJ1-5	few	CASSIGQGGSNQPQHF	TGTGCCAGCAGTATCGGACAGGGCGGTAGCAATCAGCCCCAGCATTTT
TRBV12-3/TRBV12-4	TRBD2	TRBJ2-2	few	CATLSGGYGELFF	TGTGCTACCCTTAGCGGGGGGTACGGGGAGCTGTTTTTT
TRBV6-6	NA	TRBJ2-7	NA	CASSYSEGVSYEQYF	TGTGCCAGCAGTTACTCGGAAGGGGTGTCCTACGAGCAGTACTTC
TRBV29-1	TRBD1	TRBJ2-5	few	CSVVGQGAQETQYF	TGCAGCGTTGTCGGACAGGGCGCGCAAGAGACCCAGTACTTC
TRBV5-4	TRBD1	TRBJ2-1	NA	CASSQGARNEQFF	TGTGCCAGCAGCCAGGGGGCGCGGAATGAGCAGTTCTTC
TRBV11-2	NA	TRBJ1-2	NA	CASNPGAGRQGF	TGTGCCAGCAATCCAGGAGCGGGAAGACAAGGCTTC
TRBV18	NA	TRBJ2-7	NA	CASSYAGLSSYEQYF	TGTGCCAGCTCATACGCGGGGCTGAGCTCCTACGAGCAGTACTTC
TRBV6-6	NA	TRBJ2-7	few	CASSTGPYEQYF	TGTGCCAGCAGCACAGGGCCGTACGAGCAGTACTTC
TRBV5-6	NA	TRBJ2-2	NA	CASSLEVGTDTNTGELFF	TGTGCCAGCAGCTTGGAGGTCGGGACGGATACGAACACCGGGGAGCTGTTTTTT
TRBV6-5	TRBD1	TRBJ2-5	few	CASSLDRGPGSETQYF	TGTGCCAGCAGCCTGGACAGGGGGCCGGGGTCGGAGACCCAGTACTTC
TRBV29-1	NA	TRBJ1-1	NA	CSVEDTSGVFTEAFF	TGCAGCGTTGAAGATACTTCAGGGGTTTTCACTGAAGCTTTCTTT
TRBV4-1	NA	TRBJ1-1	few	CASSQDWLLNTEAFF	TGCGCCAGCAGCCAAGATTGGCTTTTGAACACTGAAGCTTTCTTT
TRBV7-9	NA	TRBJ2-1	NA	CASSSFSGTTYNEQFF	TGTGCCAGCAGCTCCTTTTCCGGGACAACCTACAATGAGCAGTTCTTC
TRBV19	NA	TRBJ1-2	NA	CASSIVAGYDYGYTF	TGTGCCAGTAGTATAGTAGCGGGATACGACTATGGCTACACCTTC
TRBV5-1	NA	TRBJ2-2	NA	CASRAQPLNTGELFF	TGCGCCAGCAGGGCCCAGCCGCTAAACACCGGGGAGCTGTTTTTT
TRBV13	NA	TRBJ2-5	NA	CASSLEVGQETQYF	TGTGCCAGCAGCTTAGAAGTGGGCCAAGAGACCCAGTACTTC
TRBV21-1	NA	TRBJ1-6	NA	CASSKTGKDSPLHF	TGTGCCAGCAGCAAAACAGGGAAGGATTCACCCCTCCACTTT
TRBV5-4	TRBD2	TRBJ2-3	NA	CASSVAGGPSSTQYF	TGTGCCAGCAGCGTAGCGGGGGGGCCCTCCTCTACGCAGTATTTT
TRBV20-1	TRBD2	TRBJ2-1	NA	CSARDPVTSGNNEQFF	TGCAGTGCTAGAGATCCGGTGACTAGCGGGAACAATGAGCAGTTCTTC
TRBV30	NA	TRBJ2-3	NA	CAWSLTGPDTQYF	TGTGCCTGGAGTCTAACAGGGCCAGATACGCAGTATTTT
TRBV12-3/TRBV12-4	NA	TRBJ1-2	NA	CASFNFGAMAGYTF	TGTGCCAGCTTTAATTTCGGAGCGATGGCTGGCTACACCTTC
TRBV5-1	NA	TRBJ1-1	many	CASSLAAGGTEAFF	TGCGCCAGCAGCTTGGCCGCGGGGGGCACTGAAGCTTTCTTT
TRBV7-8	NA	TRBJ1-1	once	CASSEFLTRDTPWAMNTEAFF	TGTGCCAGCAGCGAATTCTTAACTCGGGACACTCCTTGGGCCATGAACACTGAAGCTTTCTTT
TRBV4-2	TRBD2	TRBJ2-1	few	CASSQDDLAPSGYNEQFF	TGTGCCAGCAGCCAAGACGACCTTGCGCCTAGCGGATACAATGAGCAGTTCTTC
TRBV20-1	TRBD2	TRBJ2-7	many	CSASALAGASIHEQYF	TGCAGTGCTAGCGCCCTAGCGGGAGCTTCAATCCACGAGCAGTACTTC
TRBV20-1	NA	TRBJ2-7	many	CSARDSAGPEQYF	TGCAGTGCTAGAGATTCGGCAGGGCCCGAGCAGTACTTC
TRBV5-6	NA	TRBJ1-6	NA	CASSLGTGNIHTALHF	TGTGCCAGCAGCTTGGGGACCGGAAACATTCACACGGCCCTCCACTTT
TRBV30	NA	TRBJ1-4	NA	CAWRFNEKLFF	TGTGCCTGGAGATTTAATGAAAAACTGTTTTTT
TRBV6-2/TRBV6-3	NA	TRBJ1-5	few	CASSYIPYSNQPQHF	TGTGCCAGCAGTTACATCCCTTATAGCAATCAGCCCCAGCATTTT
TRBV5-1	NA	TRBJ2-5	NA	CASSSYGHIQETQYF	TGCGCCAGCAGCTCGTACGGACATATCCAAGAGACCCAGTACTTC
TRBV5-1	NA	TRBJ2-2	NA	CASSTERPLGELFF	TGCGCCAGCAGCACCGAGAGACCCCTAGGGGAGCTGTTTTTT
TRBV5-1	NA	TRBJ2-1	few	CASSPSSTGNNEQFF	TGCGCCAGCAGCCCGAGCAGCACTGGTAACAATGAGCAGTTCTTC
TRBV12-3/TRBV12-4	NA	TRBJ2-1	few	CASSLKQGSHEQFF	TGTGCCAGCAGTTTAAAACAGGGTAGCCATGAGCAGTTCTTC
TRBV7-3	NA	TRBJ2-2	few	CASSLVTDTGELFF	TGTGCCAGCAGCTTAGTGACGGACACCGGGGAGCTGTTTTTT
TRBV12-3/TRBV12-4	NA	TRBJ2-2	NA	CASSLFGVNTGELFF	TGTGCCAGCAGTTTATTTGGGGTGAACACCGGGGAGCTGTTTTTT
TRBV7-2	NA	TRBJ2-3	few	CASSPRAGRTDTQYF	TGTGCCAGCAGCCCTCGGGCGGGACGCACAGATACGCAGTATTTT
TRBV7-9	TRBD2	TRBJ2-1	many	CASSLFGSLAGPNEQFF	TGTGCCAGCAGCTTATTCGGCTCACTAGCGGGACCAAATGAGCAGTTCTTC
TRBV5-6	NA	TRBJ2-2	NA	CASSQTGNPGELFF	TGTGCCAGCAGCCAAACAGGAAACCCCGGGGAGCTGTTTTTT
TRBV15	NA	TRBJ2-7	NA	CATSRLSGSIYEQYF	TGTGCCACCAGCAGGTTGAGCGGGTCCATCTACGAGCAGTACTTC